The present T cell receptor (beta chain) was sequenced within a study of cytomegalovirus exposure and HLA in healthy donors. Study-wide points: The classifier, whose performance was assessed in both the original and validation cohorts, reportedly diagnosed cytomegalovirus status with high specificity and sensitivity. The study designated 150 or so TCR beta chains cytomegalovirus-associated. According to a later analysis, TCR clusters from the first cohort tended to co-occur in the 100 to 150 validation repertoires. Rarity marked most TCR sequences, yet some public TCRs occurred in many donors.

A word on this clone: Its antigen is unidentified. Additional DNA sequences in this sample encode the identical CDR3.

Measured with immunoSEQ multiplex PCR; TCRdb has only the in-frame clones, and not every one. The table lists about 73,000 clones, about 87% of them singletons. The sample taken for sequencing was PBMCs. The receptor comes from a woman aged 18-29 years in good health and CMV-seropositive.

CDR3 loop: CASSLPGQGNEKLFF. CDR3 sequence (DNA): TGTGCCAGCAGCTTGCCGGGACAAGGGAATGAAAAACTGTTTTTT. This sequence joins TRBV7-9 and TRBJ1-4; D is perhaps TRBD1 (6 bases). Deletions cut 3 bases from V and 5 bases from J, with 13 bases between. CDR1 is SEHNR and CDR2 is FQNEAQ in the germline V gene (reference sequence). This CDR3 contains 15 residues.